This T cell receptor beta chain was sequenced for a study of T-cell reconstitution after alpha-beta-depleted transplantation in children. This CDR3 contains 12 residues. Germline lookup yields CDR1 SGHNT and CDR2 YYREEE (reference sequence). This clonotype was observed at least ten times. The junction departs from germline at one end; a sequencing error may be responsible. A TCRbeta library incorporating unique molecular identifiers was prepared. MiXCR was run by TCRdb on the PCR reads, yielding one entry per CDR3 protein. This table holds some 490,000 distinct CDR3 sequences, under 15% found once. This sequence originates from a human donor who donated a stem cell graft to a child with combined immunodeficiency. Specimen: PBMCs from the stem cell graft donor, collected from the stem cell graft. The rearrangement links TRBV5-4 to TRBJ2-7, with D possibly matching TRBD1 (6 bases). The CDR3 DNA reads as TGTGCCAGCAGCCTTACACAGGGAACTAGGGCCTTC. Translation: CASSLTQGTRAF.